Each of the 22 T cell receptor beta chains below was sequenced from the same sample in a study of blood T cell repertoires in COVID-19. The method was immunoSEQ multiplex PCR; TCRdb's version includes in-frame clones alone and lacks a portion of them. The profile shows roughly 190,000 clones, 86% of them singletons. Sequencing was performed on peripheral blood. These TCRs come from a man between 65 and 79 years old with acute or convalescent COVID-19.

The CDR3 DNA reads TGCGCCAGCAGCCAAGCTGGGACAGGGAACACTGAAGCTTTCTTT. It encodes CASSQAGTGNTEAFF. The genes are TRBV4-1 and TRBJ1-1, with 8 bases lining up with TRBD1. This CDR3 spans 15 amino acids. Germline V gene lookup returns CDR1 MGHRA and CDR2 YSYEKL. Germline trimming cut 1 base from V and 1 base from J; bases unmatched to any gene: 2.

The chain couples TRBV28 to TRBJ1-4, with TRBD1 matching over 10 bases. CDR1 and CDR2 (germline): MDHEN, SYDVKM. The CDR3 is made up of 16 amino acids. V trimming: 5 bases; J trimming: 1 base; junction bases outside the gene matches: 4. DNA for the CDR3: TGTGCCAGCAGTGGAGGGGACAGGGGAACTAATGAAAAACTGTTTTTT. Protein product: CASSGGDRGTNEKLFF. The full variable domain, its missing parts supplied by reference TRBV28 and TRBJ1-4, is DVKVTQSSRYLVKRTGEKVFLECVQDMDHENMFWYRQDPGLGLRLIYFSYDVKMKEKGDIPEGYSVSREKKERFSLILESASTNQTSMYLCASSGGDRGTNEKLFFGSGTQLSVL.

This clone has only one observation. J is TRBJ1-3 and V is TRBV14; D is perhaps TRBD1 (5 bases). Germline CDR1 reads SGHDN; CDR2 reads FVKESK. The CDR3 loop spans 15 amino acids. The germline V and J ends were trimmed by 4 bases and 2 bases, with 12 bases remaining between them. CDR3 sequence: CASSRPEGAGNTIYF. The CDR3 coding sequence is TGTGCCAGCAGCCGACCCGAAGGGGCTGGAAACACCATATATTTT.

This rearrangement joins TRBV9 to TRBJ2-7, with no clear D. V was cut by 2 bases and J by 0 bases, with 12 bases left in between. Germline values: CDR1 SGDLS, CDR2 YYNGEE. The CDR3 is made up of 15 amino acids. CDR3 sequence: CASSVGGRSSYEQYF. The CDR3 bases are TGTGCCAGCAGCGTCGGCGGTAGGAGCTCCTACGAGCAGTACTTC.

The V gene is TRBV9, the J gene TRBJ1-2; D possibly corresponds to TRBD1 (6 bases). The CDR3 length is 15 residues. Trimming left V 4 bases short and J 3 bases short, with 16 bases between. In germline, CDR1 is SGDLS, CDR2 YYNGEE. Here the CDR3 reads CASSIQGPRDYGYTF. The CDR3 DNA reads as TGTGCCAGCAGCATTCAGGGGCCAAGGGACTATGGCTACACCTTC.

The chain joins TRBV28 to TRBJ2-7; the D is unclear. This CDR3 spans 13 amino acids. Trimming removed 1 base at V and 7 bases at J, with 11 bases between. Per germline, CDR1 MDHEN and CDR2 SYDVKM. CDR3 nucleotides: TGTGCCAGCAGTTTATCGGTGTCGCGGGAGCAGTACTTC. It encodes CASSLSVSREQYF.

This clone was seen only once. The CDR3 here is CASSIGAGGPDTQYF. Written as DNA, the CDR3 is TGTGCCAGTAGTATCGGTGCGGGGGGGCCAGATACGCAGTATTTT. The chain recombines TRBV19 with TRBJ2-3; 9 bases line up with TRBD2. The CDR3 runs 15 residues. Germline V gene data show CDR1 as LNHDA and CDR2 as SQIVND (reference sequence). The J segment lost 4 bases and the V segment lost 3 bases, leaving 5 bases of the junction unmatched.

This clone was observed once. The chain has TRBV28 and TRBJ1-3; a weak D match, TRBD1 (5 bases). The CDR3 is made up of 14 amino acids. The germline gives CDR1 MDHEN, CDR2 SYDVKM. V lost 8 bases and J lost 0, with 11 bases in between. The CDR3 region is CASLDSYSGNTIYF. In nucleotides, the CDR3 is TGTGCCAGCCTAGACAGTTACTCTGGAAACACCATATATTTT.

The J gene is TRBJ2-1, the V gene TRBV7-3; 7 bases agree with TRBD1. J lost 7 bases, V lost 5 bases, and 8 bases had no gene match. Germline values: CDR1 SGHTA, CDR2 FQGTGA. CDR3 length equals 14 residues. CDR3 in DNA: TGTGCCAGCAGCCTGCGACAGGGTGTAAATGAGCAGTTCTTC. It is translated as CASSLRQGVNEQFF.

Concerning this clone itself: Distinct nucleotide sequences in the sample also encode this CDR3. The chain couples TRBV9 to TRBJ1-1; 8 bases are shared with TRBD1. The CDR3 spans 14 residues. V lost 4 bases, J lost 1 base, and 3 bases stayed unmatched. Germline V gene sequence: CDR1 SGDLS, CDR2 YYNGEE. CDR3 amino acids: CASSPGQGNTEAFF. The CDR3 DNA follows: TGTGCCAGCAGCCCAGGACAGGGGAACACTGAAGCTTTCTTT.

The V and J genes are TRBV4-2 and TRBJ1-6, with 9 bases fitting TRBD1. V lost 3 bases and J lost 10; bases outside the gene matches: 4. From germline, CDR1 is LGHNA and CDR2 YNFKEQ. The CDR3 runs 14 residues. The CDR3 sequence: CASSQDRGGSPLHF. The CDR3 DNA reads as TGTGCCAGCAGCCAGGACAGGGGTGGCTCACCCCTCCACTTT.

V gene TRBV5-1 combines with J gene TRBJ2-3; a possible D gene is TRBD2 (6 bases). Germline V gene sequence: CDR1 SGHRS, CDR2 YFSETQ. V dropped 4 bases and J dropped 1 base, with 19 bases sitting between them. This CDR3 contains 17 residues. The CDR3 loop is CASSLPVGGGGTDTQYF. CDR3 DNA sequence: TGCGCCAGCAGCCTACCCGTAGGAGGCGGGGGCACAGATACGCAGTATTTT.

The genes are TRBV5-1 and TRBJ1-4; the D gene is possibly TRBD1 (6 bases). V was shortened by 3 bases and J by 0 bases, with 9 bases between the two germline ends. This CDR3 is built from 15 residues. From germline, CDR1 is SGHRS and CDR2 YFSETQ. The CDR3 protein is CASSSQGPTNEKLFF. The CDR3 region has the DNA TGCGCCAGCAGCTCACAGGGTCCAACTAATGAAAAACTGTTTTTT.

This clone was seen only once. The chain combines TRBV10-3 with TRBJ1-1; D is ambiguous. Per the germline V gene, CDR1 is ENHRY and CDR2 is SYGVKD. V dropped 6 bases and J dropped 5 bases, with 7 bases sitting between them. This CDR3 comprises 11 residues. The CDR3 is CAISQLTEAFF. DNA for the CDR3: TGTGCCATCAGCCAGTTGACTGAAGCTTTCTTT.

The rearrangement links TRBV19 to TRBJ2-4, with D possibly being TRBD1 (5 bases). The germline V and J ends were trimmed by 3 bases and 4 bases, with 16 bases remaining between them. This CDR3 contains 16 residues. CDR1 is LNHDA and CDR2 is SQIVND in the germline V gene (reference sequence). The CDR3 DNA follows: TGTGCCAGTAGTATGGGGCAGGCCCTTCCAAAAAACATTCAGTACTTC. Translating gives CASSMGQALPKNIQYF.

The chain carries TRBV7-9 and TRBJ1-1, with D possibly being TRBD1 (6 bases). Per germline, CDR1 SEHNR and CDR2 FQNEAQ (reference sequence). The V end lost 5 bases, the J end lost 5 bases, and 18 bases lay between the germline ends. This CDR3 contains 15 residues. This chain's CDR3 is CASSIIDAQGTEAFF. The CDR3 DNA reads TGTGCCAGCAGCATCATCGACGCCCAGGGGACTGAAGCTTTCTTT.

V is TRBV4-3 and J is TRBJ1-3, with a weak D call TRBD1 (5 bases). The CDR3 loop spans 16 amino acids. Germline loops: CDR1 LGHNA, CDR2 YSLEER. V was trimmed by 4 bases and J by 0 bases, leaving 13 bases between them. The CDR3 region is CASSPGASASGNTIYF. The DNA for the CDR3 is TGCGCCAGCAGCCCTGGGGCAAGTGCCTCTGGAAACACCATATATTTT.

The V and J genes are TRBV2 and TRBJ2-1; 8 bases map to TRBD2. This CDR3 region has 13 residues. The V and J ends lost 7 bases and 4 bases, in that order; junction bases with no gene match: 3. Germline values: CDR1 SNHLY, CDR2 FYNNEI. CDR3 DNA: TGTGCCAGCAAGCGGGAGACTTACAATGAGCAGTTCTTC. Translation: CASKRETYNEQFF. Together with reference TRBV2 and TRBJ2-1, the CDR3 gives the full variable domain: EPEVTQTPSHQVTQMGQEVILRCVPISNHLYFYWYRQILGQKVEFLVSFYNNEISEKSEIFDDQFSVERPDGSNFTLKIRSTKLEDSAMYFCASKRETYNEQFFGPGTRLTVL.

The chain couples TRBV5-1 to TRBJ2-1; TRBD2 aligns across 9 bases. The CDR3 spans 15 residues. Germline trimming cut 6 bases from V and 7 bases from J; bases unmatched to any gene: 11. The germline V gene encodes CDR1 SGHRS and CDR2 YFSETQ. The CDR3 region is CASTRQAGGSNEQFF. Here the CDR3 DNA reads TGCGCCAGCACCAGACAAGCGGGAGGATCAAATGAGCAGTTCTTC. The whole variable domain, remainder taken from reference TRBV5-1 and TRBJ2-1, is KAGVTQTPRYLIKTRGQQVTLSCSPISGHRSVSWYQQTPGQGLQFLFEYFSETQRNKGNFPGRFSGRQFSNSRSEMNVSTLELGDSALYLCASTRQAGGSNEQFFGPGTRLTVL.

This sequence joins TRBV11-3 and TRBJ2-7; 8 bases are a match to TRBD2. The J segment lost 4 bases and the V segment lost 4 bases, leaving 6 bases of the junction unmatched. The CDR3 totals 14 residues. Germline CDR1 and CDR2: SGHNT and YENEEA. In DNA, the CDR3 is TGTGCCAGCAGCTCGAGCGGGGGTGGATACGAGCAGTACTTC. Encoded protein: CASSSSGGGYEQYF.

V is TRBV3-1 (or the pseudogene TRBV3-2) and J is TRBJ2-3; D gene ambiguous. The V end was cut by 2 bases, the J end by 4 bases, with 4 bases between. Germline V gene lookup returns CDR1 LGHDT and CDR2 YNNKEL (reference sequence). The CDR3 has 12 residues. In DNA, the CDR3 is TGTGCCAGCAGCCAACAGGCAGATACGCAGTATTTT. It is translated as CASSQQADTQYF.

The chain couples TRBV6-5 to TRBJ2-7; 9 nucleotides align to TRBD1. The germline V gene has CDR1 MNHEY and CDR2 SVGAGI. The CDR3 spans 14 residues. J was trimmed by 2 bases and V by 5 bases; bases with no gene match: 4. The CDR3 here is CASSRQGGPYEQYF. The CDR3 DNA follows: TGTGCCAGCAGTCGACAGGGGGGACCCTACGAGCAGTACTTC.